The clone carrying this TCR beta chain showed up just a few times. What it binds is not known. TCRdb keeps only in-frame clones here, not all; method: immunoSEQ multiplex PCR. In the table there are around 1 million clones, more than 75% of which are singletons. This record comes from a study of shared clonotypes between healthy human individuals. The wider study: Each donor had three CD4 naive, three CD4 memory, two CD8 naive and one CD8 memory plate.

The CDR3 totals 12 residues. Trimming removed 7 bases from V and 0 bases from J, with 6 bases in between. Germline V CDR1 and CDR2: SGHTA, FQGTGA. Study-wide findings and caveats: The naive CD4 repertoires of several donors were compared, and approximately 4.7% of clonotypes were shared. Estimated clonotype richness was generally higher in naive than memory subsets.

The chain is built from TRBV7-3 and TRBJ1-2; D is unresolved. The origin of this receptor is a man between 18 and 35 years old in good health. Sequenced: memory CD4+ T cells sorted from blood. Subset meaning: CD45RA-negative fraction. CDR3 nucleotide sequence: TGTGCCAGCATCAAAGCTAACTATGGCTACACCTTC. It codes for CASIKANYGYTF.